One sample yielded the 6 T cell receptor beta chains listed below, sequenced in a study of sequential checkpoint blockade in melanoma (dated by TCRdb to the late 2010s). Library generation was performed with the immunoSEQ multiplex PCR assay. The table was pulled from immuneACCESS by TCRdb, which kept in-frame rearrangements only. Such tables lose some clones; where checked, under half of the loss comes from unresolved V genes, and the rest has no known cause. Within this sample are approximately 29,000 clones, with more than 80% of them counted one time only. The ten largest clones represent less than 20% of the sample. This specimen's treatment or condition label, interpreted: randomized to nivolumab then ipilimumab (arm A) or the reverse (arm B). Material: CD8+ T cells sorted from blood (inferred from file names), obtained from a patient given nivolumab and ipilimumab in sequence. The receptors derive from a human donor with melanoma.

This chain links TRBV11-2 with TRBJ2-2; TRBD1 matches 7 bases. The CDR3 length is 15 residues. The ends lost 4 bases at V and 3 bases at J; junction bases unmatched: 5. Germline-derived CDR1 and CDR2 are SGHAT and FQNNGV. CDR3 in amino acids: CASSWTGVDTGELFF. In DNA form, the CDR3 reads TGTGCCAGCAGCTGGACAGGCGTGGACACCGGGGAGCTGTTTTTT.

This sequence joins TRBV5-1 and TRBJ2-3; 11 positions match TRBD2. The germline gives CDR1 SGHRS, CDR2 YFSETQ. V shed 0 bases and J 2 bases; nucleotides not matched to a gene: 5. This CDR3 spans 17 amino acids. The CDR3 DNA reads as TGCGCCAGCAGCTTGGGGGTAGCGGGAGGGCCCACAGATACGCAGTATTTT. As protein: CASSLGVAGGPTDTQYF. The entire variable domain, with the rest obtained from reference TRBV5-1 and TRBJ2-3, is as follows: KAGVTQTPRYLIKTRGQQVTLSCSPISGHRSVSWYQQTPGQGLQFLFEYFSETQRNKGNFPGRFSGRQFSNSRSEMNVSTLELGDSALYLCASSLGVAGGPTDTQYFGPGTRLTVL.

The chain has TRBV19 and TRBJ1-5; 7 bases are shared with TRBD1. In germline, CDR1 is LNHDA, CDR2 SQIVND (reference sequence). This CDR3 comprises 14 residues. J gave up 7 bases and V 3 bases, and 6 bases lay outside the gene matches. CDR3 bases: TGTGCCAGTAGTATTACAGGGGACTGGCAGCCCCAGCATTTT. It encodes CASSITGDWQPQHF.

This clone appeared a single time. This chain links TRBV28 with TRBJ2-1, with D possibly TRBD2 on 6 matching bases. V shed 5 bases and J shed 3 bases, with 20 bases lying between them. The CDR3 totals 17 residues. From germline, CDR1 is MDHEN and CDR2 SYDVKM. Written as DNA, the CDR3 is TGTGCCAGCAGTCTTAAACGGGACTTCACCATCTACAATGAGCAGTTCTTC. Protein: CASSLKRDFTIYNEQFF.

The J gene is TRBJ2-7, the V gene TRBV2; 12 bases are a match to TRBD1. From germline, CDR1 is SNHLY and CDR2 FYNNEI. V shed 6 bases, J shed 6 bases, and the junction held 12 bases outside the gene matches. The CDR3 spans 16 residues. Here the CDR3 reads CASSALTGTGGREQYF. CDR3 nucleotide sequence: TGTGCCAGCAGCGCCCTAACCGGGACAGGGGGCCGCGAGCAGTACTTC.

In the case of this clone: Other DNA sequences in this sample translate to the same CDR3. The genes are TRBV9 and TRBJ2-2; the D is unclear. V lost 0 bases to trimming and J lost 3 bases, with 3 bases between them. Germline V CDR1 and CDR2: SGDLS, YYNGEE. There are 13 residues in the CDR3. This CDR3 reads CASSVGDTGELFF. For the CDR3, the DNA is TGTGCCAGCAGCGTAGGAGACACCGGGGAGCTGTTTTTT. Full variable domain (remainder filled in from reference TRBV9 and TRBJ2-2): DSGVTQTPKHLITATGQRVTLRCSPRSGDLSVYWYQQSLDQGLQFLIQYYNGEERAKGNILERFSAQQFPDLHSELNLSSLELGDSALYFCASSVGDTGELFFGEGSRLTVL.